A single T cell receptor (beta chain) is shown here with its context. A much larger clone differs from this one at a single base, so this may be a read error. CDR3 length: 14 residues. Germline V gives CDR1 SEHNR, CDR2 FQNEAQ (reference sequence). This entry belongs to a study of regulatory T cells in long-lasting Graves disease. Overall study: It was over 5 years of antithyroid drugs, with positive TSH receptor antibodies, that meant persistent Graves' disease.

The time point was: persistent/refractory GD, antithyroid drugs over 5 years with positive TRAb. PBMCs provided the RNA from which the TCR library was made. Diagnosis followed American Thyroid Association guidelines for Graves' disease. In building TCR beta libraries, iRepertoire HTBI primers were used together with Arm-PCR of CDR3 regions. Original handling: Segment identification across samples yielded 60 or so TRBV and roughly 14 TRBJ segments. In TCRdb, the multiplex PCR reads were re-called with MiXCR into one record per CDR3 protein. Here the V and J calls rest on TCRdb's processing, not on the authors' analysis. In the table there are approximately 400,000 distinct CDR3 sequences, roughly 23% of which are singletons.

The rearrangement uses TRBV7-9 and TRBJ2-5; 9 positions agree with TRBD2. The specimen was peripheral blood mononuclear cells (PBMCs), collected when the disease was refractory, from a patient treated with antithyroid drugs. This receptor was identified in a woman aged 35 to 49 with Graves disease. The CDR3 reads CASSPGLAQETQHF. The CDR3 region has the DNA TGTGCCAGCAGCCCCGGACTAGCGCAAGAGACCCAGCACTTC.